Each of the 27 T cell receptor beta chains below was sequenced from the same sample in a study of response to subunit inactivated influenza vaccine. TCRdb independently ran MiXCR on the RT-PCR reads; one entry per CDR3 protein. The sample consists of some 850,000 distinct CDR3 sequences, 15% to 20% of them appearing once. The sequencing here drew on PBMCs from blood, taken roughly 5 days after vaccination. The receptors here all came from a man aged 50-60 years who received an inactivated influenza vaccine.

The chain combines TRBV29-1 with TRBJ2-1; D uncertain. The V gene lost 7 bases and the J gene lost 6 bases, with 16 bases spanning the gap. This CDR3 spans 13 amino acids. Germline CDR1 SQVTM, CDR2 ANQGSEA. The CDR3 region is CSGLRVTINEQFF. CDR3 DNA sequence: TGCAGCGGCCTCCGGGTTACAATCAATGAGCAGTTCTTC.

The chain carries TRBV12-3 or TRBV12-4 and TRBJ1-6; 9 nucleotides match TRBD1. There are 15 residues in the CDR3. Trimming took 3 bases from V and 7 from J; bases not matched to a gene: 4. CDR3 residues: CASSFGQGQNSPLHF. For the CDR3, the DNA is TGTGCCAGCAGTTTTGGACAGGGGCAAAATTCACCCCTCCACTTT.

This clonotype has at least ten counts. The chain has TRBV15 and TRBJ2-7, with D perhaps TRBD2 (5 bases). Trimming shortened V by 1 base and J by 2 bases, and 15 bases separated the two germline ends. Germline V gene sequence: CDR1 LNHNV, CDR2 YYDKDF (reference sequence). The CDR3 consists of 16 residues. In DNA, the CDR3 is TGTGCCACCAGCAGAGTAGGAGGCAGAAGCCCCTACGAGCAGTACTTC. This gives the protein CATSRVGGRSPYEQYF.

This clonotype turned up a few times. The rearrangement links TRBV7-9 to TRBJ2-7; 8 bases are a match to TRBD1. This CDR3 has 17 residues. Germline CDR1 is SEHNR and CDR2 is FQNEAQ (reference sequence). V shed 5 bases, J shed 4 bases, and the junction held 16 bases outside the gene matches. The CDR3 DNA reads as TGTGCCAGCAGCCCAAGGACAGGGAAGAGTCTATTTTACGAGCAGTACTTC. Its translation: CASSPRTGKSLFYEQYF. Filled out from reference TRBV7-9 and TRBJ2-7, the complete variable domain reads DTGVSQNPRHKITKRGQNVTFRCDPISEHNRLYWYRQTLGQGPEFLTYFQNEAQLEKSRLLSDRFSAERPKGSFSTLEIQRTEQGDSAMYLCASSPRTGKSLFYEQYFGPGTRLTVT.

This chain joins TRBV4-1 and TRBJ2-2; D may be TRBD1 (6 bases). The CDR3 extends over 16 amino acids. Germline CDR1 reads MGHRA; CDR2 reads YSYEKL. V was shortened by 1 base and J by 1 base, with 10 bases between the two germline ends. CDR3 loop: CASSQGRGVNTGELFF. In DNA, the CDR3 is TGCGCCAGCAGCCAAGGCAGGGGAGTGAACACCGGGGAGCTGTTTTTT.

V gene TRBV20-1 combines with J gene TRBJ2-5; D uncertain. This CDR3 has 14 residues. The ends were cut back, 0 bases at V and 5 bases at J, with 13 bases in the middle. CDR1 is DFQATT and CDR2 is SNEGSKA in the germline V gene (reference sequence). The CDR3 bases are TGCAGTGCTAGAGATGGCGGCAGTATGGAGACCCAGTACTTC. Protein product: CSARDGGSMETQYF.

The CDR3 here is CASSSRDFPNEQFF. In DNA, the CDR3 is TGTGCCAGCAGCTCCCGGGACTTCCCCAATGAGCAGTTCTTC. This chain connects TRBV7-2 to TRBJ2-1; D perhaps matches TRBD2 (6 bases). The CDR3 is 14 residues long. Trimming shortened V by 4 bases and J by 6 bases, and 13 bases separated the two germline ends. Looked up from germline, CDR1 is SGHTA and CDR2 is FQGNSA.

This clonotype has just a few counts. The rearrangement uses TRBV5-5 and TRBJ2-7; D gene ambiguous. The ends were cut back, 0 bases at V and 2 bases at J, with 9 bases in the middle. Per germline, CDR1 SGHKS and CDR2 YYEKEE (reference sequence). The CDR3 length is 14 residues. The DNA for the CDR3 is TGTGCCAGCAGCTTGGGTCTCTCAACCTACGAGCAGTACTTC. The encoded protein is CASSLGLSTYEQYF. The variable domain in full, completed from reference TRBV5-5 and TRBJ2-7, reads DAGVTQSPTHLIKTRGQQVTLRCSPISGHKSVSWYQQVLGQGPQFIFQYYEKEERGRGNFPDRFSARQFPNYSSELNVNALLLGDSALYLCASSLGLSTYEQYFGPGTRLTVT.

This sequence joins TRBV28 and TRBJ2-1; D call uncertain. This CDR3 contains 13 residues. Trimming removed 6 bases from V and 12 bases from J, with 18 bases in between. CDR1 is MDHEN and CDR2 is SYDVKM in the germline V gene. The CDR3 DNA is TGTGCCAGCAGCTCACCTAAGGGCCTTGGGCAGTTCTTC. Its protein is CASSSPKGLGQFF.

This clonotype occurred a few times. CDR3 DNA: TGTGCCAGCAGCCCCCGGACGGCCATGAACACTGAAGCTTTCTTT. Amino acid sequence: CASSPRTAMNTEAFF. This sequence joins TRBV7-9 and TRBJ1-1, with D hard to call. The CDR3 spans 15 residues. Trimming removed 5 bases at V and 0 bases at J, with 13 bases between. Germline V gene data show CDR1 as SEHNR and CDR2 as FQNEAQ (reference sequence).

The CDR3 bases are TGTGCCAGCAGCCCCGAATCGTATTCACCCCTCCACTTT. It encodes CASSPESYSPLHF. This sequence joins TRBV7-9 and TRBJ1-6; unclear D gene. The V end lost 5 bases, the J end lost 8 bases, and 10 bases lay between the germline ends. CDR3 size: 13 residues. The germline gives CDR1 SEHNR, CDR2 FQNEAQ (reference sequence).

In its sample, this clonotype was seen a few times. The CDR3 nucleotides are TGTGCCAGCAGCCCCAGGACAGGGAAAGAGACCCAGTACTTC. Protein: CASSPRTGKETQYF. The chain has TRBV7-9 and TRBJ2-5, with TRBD1 matching over 8 bases. CDR1 and CDR2 (germline): SEHNR, FQNEAQ (reference sequence). The CDR3 length is 14 residues. V shed 5 bases, J shed 3 bases, and the junction held 5 bases outside the gene matches.

The V gene is TRBV11-3, the J gene TRBJ2-1; 8 nucleotides agree with TRBD2. The germline V gene encodes CDR1 SGHNT and CDR2 YENEEA. Trimming took 4 bases from V and 6 from J; bases not matched to a gene: 8. The CDR3 sequence is 15 residues long. CDR3 in DNA: TGTGCCAGCAGCTCTCGGGAGGGTATAGGCAATGAGCAGTTCTTC. Translated, it gives CASSSREGIGNEQFF.

The chain couples TRBV6-1 to TRBJ1-1; 10 bases are a match to TRBD1. Trimming took 3 bases from V and 1 from J; bases not matched to a gene: 2. The CDR3 spans 15 residues. The germline CDR1 and CDR2 sequences are MNHNS and SASEGT. The CDR3 here is CASSEGDRGNTEAFF. CDR3 coding DNA: TGTGCCAGCAGTGAGGGGGACAGGGGGAACACTGAAGCTTTCTTT.

The chain's CDR3 is CASSLNSGSEQYF. The CDR3 nucleotides read TGTGCCAGCAGCTTAAATTCGGGATCCGAGCAGTACTTC. The chain combines TRBV7-8 with TRBJ2-7; D possibly corresponds to TRBD2 (5 bases). Germline CDR1 reads SGHVS; CDR2 reads FQNEAQ. V lost 2 bases to trimming and J lost 6 bases, with 11 bases between them. The CDR3 consists of 13 residues.

This clonotype came up a few times. The DNA for the CDR3 is TGTGCCAGCAGTTCGCCGGGACAGGCCTATAGCAATCAGCCCCAGCATTTT. Its translation: CASSSPGQAYSNQPQHF. This chain connects TRBV28 to TRBJ1-5, with 8 bases identical to TRBD1. This CDR3 is built from 17 residues. Trimming cost V 4 bases and J 0 bases; bases outside gene matches: 8. Germline CDR1 is MDHEN and CDR2 is SYDVKM.

This clonotype was observed a handful of times. This sequence joins TRBV7-2 and TRBJ2-1; TRBD2 matches at 12 bases. Germline CDR1 reads SGHTA; CDR2 reads FQGNSA. The CDR3 loop spans 14 amino acids. V was pared by 3 bases and J by 9 bases, with 3 bases of the junction left unmatched. The CDR3 region is CASSLTSGGVEQFF. The CDR3 DNA reads as TGTGCCAGCAGCTTGACTAGCGGGGGTGTTGAGCAGTTCTTC. Full variable domain (remainder filled in from reference TRBV7-2 and TRBJ2-1): GAGVSQSPSNKVTEKGKDVELRCDPISGHTALYWYRQSLGQGLEFLIYFQGNSAPDKSGLPSDRFSAERTGGSVSTLTIQRTQQEDSAVYLCASSLTSGGVEQFFGPGTRLTVL.

This clonotype was seen at least ten times. The chain couples TRBV7-8 to TRBJ2-1; D uncertain. The germline V gene has CDR1 SGHVS and CDR2 FQNEAQ. V dropped 0 bases and J dropped 0 bases, with 12 bases sitting between them. The CDR3 runs to 17 residues. The CDR3 region is CASSLAIVSSSYNEQFF. The CDR3 region has the DNA TGTGCCAGCAGCTTAGCCATCGTCTCCAGCTCCTACAATGAGCAGTTCTTC.

The rearrangement joins TRBV6-1 to TRBJ2-1; 7 bases align to TRBD1. This CDR3 has 16 amino acids. Germline V gene sequence: CDR1 MNHNS, CDR2 SASEGT. Trimming removed 5 bases from V and 4 bases from J; junction bases left unmatched: 11. The CDR3 protein is CASSRTQGMMYNEQFF. The CDR3 DNA follows: TGTGCCAGCAGTAGAACACAGGGGATGATGTACAATGAGCAGTTCTTC.

The sample holds a few counts of this clonotype. The rearrangement joins TRBV25-1 to TRBJ2-1, with D maybe TRBD2 (6 bases). The CDR3 totals 15 residues. V shed 5 bases and J shed 4 bases, with 15 bases lying between them. CDR1 is MGHDK and CDR2 is SYGVNS in the germline V gene. The CDR3 is CASSPPLALYNEQFF. CDR3 nucleotides: TGTGCCAGCAGTCCCCCCCTAGCGCTATACAATGAGCAGTTCTTC.

V and J are TRBV10-3 and TRBJ1-2, with 8 bases aligning to TRBD1. The CDR3 spans 15 residues. Germline loops: CDR1 ENHRY, CDR2 SYGVKD. The junction had 6 bases not matched to a gene; V was cut back by 0 bases and J by 6 bases. CDR3 region: CAISESRTGKNGYTF. In nucleotides, the CDR3 is TGTGCCATCAGTGAGTCCCGGACAGGGAAAAATGGCTACACCTTC.

This chain uses TRBV10-1 with TRBJ2-1; 8 nucleotides align to TRBD1. CDR1 and CDR2 (germline): WNHNN, SYGVQD (reference sequence). The CDR3 covers 14 residues. The V segment lost 3 bases and the J segment 10 bases; nucleotides outside the gene matches: 8. The CDR3 reads CASSEATTGVEQFF. CDR3 DNA: TGCGCCAGCAGTGAAGCCACGACAGGGGTCGAGCAGTTCTTC.

This clonotype was counted ten times or more. V gene TRBV5-6 combines with J gene TRBJ2-1, with D tentatively TRBD2 (5 bases). CDR1 and CDR2 from the germline V gene are SGHDT and YYEEEE. The V gene lost 4 bases and the J gene lost 6 bases, with 23 bases spanning the gap. The CDR3 runs 17 residues. CDR3 sequence reads: CASSLYQRGLGSNEQFF. In nucleotides, the CDR3 is TGTGCCAGCAGCCTCTACCAACGCGGACTGGGCAGCAATGAGCAGTTCTTC.

The sample holds a few counts of this clonotype. The rearrangement uses TRBV7-3 and TRBJ2-1; 10 bases line up with TRBD1. J gave up 10 bases and V 0 bases, and 6 bases lay outside the gene matches. Per the germline V gene, CDR1 is SGHTA and CDR2 is FQGTGA. CDR3 length equals 15 residues. The CDR3 spells CASSLTRQGAGEQFF. DNA of the CDR3: TGTGCCAGCAGCTTAACTCGACAGGGGGCAGGGGAGCAGTTCTTC.

The chain carries TRBV6-5 and TRBJ2-5; D may be TRBD1 (6 bases). Germline assignment: CDR1 MNHEY and CDR2 SVGAGI. With 6 bases removed from V and 5 bases from J, the gap between germline ends came to 10 bases. The CDR3 is 12 residues long. CDR3 loop: CASRTGRETQYF. CDR3 DNA: TGTGCCAGCAGAACAGGGCGGGAGACCCAGTACTTC.

The chain uses TRBV3-1 and TRBJ2-3; 7 positions agree with TRBD2. Trimming at V came to 8 bases and at J to 2 bases, leaving 7 bases not matched to a gene. The CDR3 length is 14 residues. Germline CDR1 is LGHDT and CDR2 is YNNKEL (reference sequence). The DNA of the CDR3 is TGTGCCAGCGGCGACAGCGGGATCACAGATACGCAGTATTTT. Its translation: CASGDSGITDTQYF.

This clonotype has more than one count but fewer than ten. V and J are TRBV11-2 and TRBJ2-1; 12 bases align to TRBD2. Germline values: CDR1 SGHAT, CDR2 FQNNGV. Trimming at V came to 5 bases and at J to 10 bases, leaving 9 bases not matched to a gene. The CDR3 length is 15 residues. The CDR3 here is CASSRLAGARGEQFF. DNA of the CDR3: TGTGCCAGCAGCAGACTAGCGGGAGCCCGAGGGGAGCAGTTCTTC.